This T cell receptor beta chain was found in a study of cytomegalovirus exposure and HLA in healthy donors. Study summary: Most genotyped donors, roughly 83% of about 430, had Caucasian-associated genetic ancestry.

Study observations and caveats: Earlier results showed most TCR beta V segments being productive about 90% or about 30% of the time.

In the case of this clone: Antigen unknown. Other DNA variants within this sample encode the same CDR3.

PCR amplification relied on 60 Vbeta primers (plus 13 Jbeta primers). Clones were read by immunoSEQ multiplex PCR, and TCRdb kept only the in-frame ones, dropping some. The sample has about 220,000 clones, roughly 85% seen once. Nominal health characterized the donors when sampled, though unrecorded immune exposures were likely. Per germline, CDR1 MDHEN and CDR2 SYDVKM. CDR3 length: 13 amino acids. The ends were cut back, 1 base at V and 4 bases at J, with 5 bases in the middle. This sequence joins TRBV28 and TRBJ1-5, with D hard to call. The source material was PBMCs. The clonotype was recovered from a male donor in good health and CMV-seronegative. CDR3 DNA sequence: TGTGCCAGCAGTTTATCCAGGAATCAGCCCCAGCATTTT. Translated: CASSLSRNQPQHF.